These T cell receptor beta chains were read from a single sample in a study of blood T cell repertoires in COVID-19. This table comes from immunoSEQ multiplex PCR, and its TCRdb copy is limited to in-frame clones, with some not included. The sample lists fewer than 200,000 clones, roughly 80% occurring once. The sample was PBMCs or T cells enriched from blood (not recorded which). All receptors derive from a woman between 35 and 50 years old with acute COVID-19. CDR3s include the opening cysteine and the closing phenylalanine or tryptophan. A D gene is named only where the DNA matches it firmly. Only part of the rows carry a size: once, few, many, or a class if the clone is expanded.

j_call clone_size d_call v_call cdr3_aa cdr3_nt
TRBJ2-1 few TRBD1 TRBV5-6 CASSQQGAGYNEQFF TGTGCCAGCAGCCAACAGGGGGCGGGATACAATGAGCAGTTCTTC
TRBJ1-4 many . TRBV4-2 CASSQLSEKLFF TGTGCCAGCAGCCAGTTGAGTGAAAAACTGTTTTTT
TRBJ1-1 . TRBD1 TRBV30 CASINQGTDNTEAFF TGTGCCTCGATAAACCAGGGGACAGATAACACTGAAGCTTTCTTT
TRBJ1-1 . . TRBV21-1 CASTHKVTWTEAFF TGTGCCAGCACCCATAAAGTTACATGGACTGAAGCTTTCTTT
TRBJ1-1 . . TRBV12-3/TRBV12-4 CASRLSIAEAFF TGTGCCAGCAGACTGTCTATCGCTGAAGCTTTCTTT
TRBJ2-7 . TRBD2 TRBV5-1 CASSSTGTSGKITYEQYF TGCGCCAGCAGCTCGACTGGGACTAGCGGGAAGATAACCTACGAGCAGTACTTC
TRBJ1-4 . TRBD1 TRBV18 CASSRTDRGRTTNEKLFF TGTGCCAGCTCACGGACGGACAGGGGAAGAACAACTAATGAAAAACTGTTTTTT
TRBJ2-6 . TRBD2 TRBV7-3 CASSPGGAPGANVLTF TGTGCCAGCAGCCCCGGGGGGGCGCCTGGGGCCAACGTCCTGACTTTC
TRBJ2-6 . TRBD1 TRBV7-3 CASSPQGAYSGANVLTF TGTGCCAGCAGCCCACAGGGGGCCTACTCTGGGGCCAACGTCCTGACTTTC
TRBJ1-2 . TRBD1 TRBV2 CASSPTGDRGYGYTF TGTGCCAGCAGCCCTACCGGGGACAGGGGGTATGGCTACACCTTC
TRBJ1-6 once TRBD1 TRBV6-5 CASKVSGTGSSPLHF TGTGCCAGCAAAGTCTCCGGGACAGGGAGTTCACCCCTCCACTTT
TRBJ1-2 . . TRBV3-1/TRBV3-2 CASSQRANGGGYTF TGTGCCAGCAGCCAACGCGCAAACGGTGGTGGCTACACCTTC
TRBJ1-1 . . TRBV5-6 CASSFTYLGPTEAFF TGTGCCAGCAGCTTTACGTACCTTGGCCCCACTGAAGCTTTCTTT
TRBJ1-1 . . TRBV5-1 CASSLETGSTEAFF TGCGCCAGCAGCTTGGAAACAGGGTCCACTGAAGCTTTCTTT
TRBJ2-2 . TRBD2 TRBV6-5 CASSYGLVGELFF TGTGCCAGCAGTTACGGACTAGTCGGGGAGCTGTTTTTT
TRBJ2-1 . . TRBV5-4 CASSLGSTSSYNEQFF TGTGCCAGCAGCTTAGGAAGCACTAGCTCCTACAATGAGCAGTTCTTC
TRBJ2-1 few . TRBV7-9 CASSLAAGPYNEQFF TGTGCCAGCAGCTTAGCGGCGGGCCCCTACAATGAGCAGTTCTTC
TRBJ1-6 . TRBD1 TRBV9 CASSGGQSINSPLHF TGTGCCAGCAGCGGGGGACAGTCAATTAATTCACCCCTCCACTTT
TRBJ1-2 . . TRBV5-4 CASSLRAEGDGYTF TGTGCCAGCAGCTTGCGTGCTGAGGGAGATGGCTACACCTTC
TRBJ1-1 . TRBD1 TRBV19 CASSIKGARTEAFF TGTGCCAGTAGTATTAAGGGGGCGCGGACTGAAGCTTTCTTT
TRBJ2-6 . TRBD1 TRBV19 CASSYRGANVLTF TGTGCCAGTTCCTACAGGGGAGCCAACGTCCTGACTTTC
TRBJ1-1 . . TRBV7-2 CASSQGFGATSNTEAFF TGTGCCAGCAGCCAGGGTTTTGGAGCGACATCGAACACTGAAGCTTTCTTT
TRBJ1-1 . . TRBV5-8 CASSVTVGTEAFF TGTGCCAGCAGCGTGACAGTCGGCACTGAAGCTTTCTTT
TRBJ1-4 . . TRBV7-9 CASSSSQTNEKLFF TGTGCCAGCAGCTCGTCGCAGACTAATGAAAAACTGTTTTTT
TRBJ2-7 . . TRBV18 CASSPSSYEQYF TGTGCCAGCTCACCCAGCTCCTACGAGCAGTACTTC
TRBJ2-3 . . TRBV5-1 CASSLLEDTQYF TGCGCCAGCAGCCTACTAGAGGATACGCAGTATTTT
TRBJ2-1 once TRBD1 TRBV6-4 CASSLGQGVNEQFF TGTGCCAGCAGTCTCGGACAGGGAGTAAATGAGCAGTTCTTC
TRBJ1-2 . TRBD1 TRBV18 CASSRGQGDYGYTF TGTGCCAGCTCACGCGGACAGGGTGACTATGGCTACACCTTC
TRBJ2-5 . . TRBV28 CASSLVRAGVGETQYF TGTGCCAGCAGTTTGGTCAGGGCAGGGGTCGGGGAGACCCAGTACTTC
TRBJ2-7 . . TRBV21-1 CASSGRTGTDIAGVTYEQYF TGTGCCAGCAGCGGACGTACCGGGACGGATATAGCGGGAGTGACCTACGAGCAGTACTTC